The 31 T cell receptor beta chains below come from one sample, sequenced in a study of blood T cell repertoires in COVID-19. The data were produced by immunoSEQ multiplex PCR, yet TCRdb's version contains in-frame clones alone and is incomplete. This sample has a few hundred thousand clones, with roughly 84% found just once. The sequenced material came from peripheral blood. All receptors derive from a human donor with COVID-19, enrolled during active disease. The donor label of this sample is uncertain.

This clone was seen a handful of times. V gene TRBV5-1 combines with J gene TRBJ1-1, with a tentative D call TRBD1 (6 bases). There are 15 residues in the CDR3. V was clipped by 0 bases and J by 1 base, with 10 bases between them. Germline V gene data show CDR1 as SGHRS and CDR2 as YFSETQ. The CDR3 loop reads CASSLEVGQNTEAFF. The DNA for the CDR3 is TGCGCCAGCAGCTTGGAGGTGGGACAGAACACTGAAGCTTTCTTT.

The chain carries TRBV28 and TRBJ2-1; maybe TRBD2 (6 bases). The V and J ends lost 8 bases and 1 base respectively, with 15 bases between them. CDR3 length: 15 amino acids. Germline V gene data show CDR1 as MDHEN and CDR2 as SYDVKM. The CDR3 is CASGSTGGSYNEQFF. The CDR3 coding sequence is TGTGCCAGCGGATCAACTGGAGGGTCCTACAATGAGCAGTTCTTC.

CDR3 residues: CASKRTSSTDTQYF. Written as DNA, the CDR3 is TGTGCCAGCAAGAGGACTTCGAGCACAGATACGCAGTATTTT. The chain is built from TRBV9 and TRBJ2-3, with D tentatively TRBD2 (5 bases). From germline, CDR1 is SGDLS and CDR2 YYNGEE. CDR3 length: 14 residues. Trimming took off 6 bases at V and 0 bases at J, with 11 bases between the two ends. The full variable domain, with the rest looked up from reference TRBV9 and TRBJ2-3, is DSGVTQTPKHLITATGQRVTLRCSPRSGDLSVYWYQQSLDQGLQFLIQYYNGEERAKGNILERFSAQQFPDLHSELNLSSLELGDSALYFCASKRTSSTDTQYFGPGTRLTVL.

This clone was seen just once. This chain joins TRBV3-1 (or the pseudogene TRBV3-2) and TRBJ2-1; 8 nucleotides match TRBD2. Germline lookup yields CDR1 LGHDT and CDR2 YNNKEL (reference sequence). V dropped 7 bases and J dropped 8; count of bases not matched to a gene: 10. This CDR3 has 14 amino acids. CDR3 protein: CASTQSGGIYEQFF. CDR3 bases: TGTGCCAGCACGCAGAGCGGGGGAATATATGAGCAGTTCTTC.

The V and J genes are TRBV28 and TRBJ2-1; D possibly corresponds to TRBD2 (6 bases). Germline CDR1 reads MDHEN; CDR2 reads SYDVKM. CDR3 length equals 15 residues. Between the trimmed V and J ends, which lost 2 bases and 6 bases, there was a span of 14 bases. The CDR3 region is CASSLTSPYPNEQFF. CDR3 sequence (DNA): TGTGCCAGCAGTTTAACTAGCCCCTACCCCAATGAGCAGTTCTTC. Supplemented by reference TRBV28 and TRBJ2-1, the full variable domain reads DVKVTQSSRYLVKRTGEKVFLECVQDMDHENMFWYRQDPGLGLRLIYFSYDVKMKEKGDIPEGYSVSREKKERFSLILESASTNQTSMYLCASSLTSPYPNEQFFGPGTRLTVL.

The V gene is TRBV28, the J gene TRBJ1-1; TRBD1 aligns across 7 bases. The CDR3 spans 14 residues. Trimming cost V 6 bases and J 2 bases; bases outside gene matches: 6. Germline CDR1 is MDHEN and CDR2 is SYDVKM. CDR3 coding DNA: TGTGCCAGCAGGCCGACAGGGATTAACACTGAAGCTTTCTTT. Protein sequence: CASRPTGINTEAFF.

This clone was recorded once. V usage is TRBV30 and J usage is TRBJ1-5; TRBD1 matches 8 bases. The V segment lost 0 bases and the J segment 3 bases; nucleotides outside the gene matches: 7. Germline V gene sequence: CDR1 GTSNPN, CDR2 SVGIG (reference sequence). The length of the CDR3 is 16 residues. The CDR3 region is CAWSVPRTGNNQPQHF. The CDR3, as DNA: TGTGCCTGGAGTGTACCTCGGACAGGGAACAATCAGCCCCAGCATTTT.

This chain connects TRBV7-6 to TRBJ1-4, with D uncertain. V gave up 3 bases and J gave up 3 bases, with 5 bases separating them. CDR3 length: 13 residues. The germline V gene has CDR1 SGHVS and CDR2 FNYEAQ. CDR3 DNA sequence: TGTGCCAGCAGCTTGGAGGCTAATGAAAAACTGTTTTTT. Its protein product is CASSLEANEKLFF.

The chain combines TRBV19 with TRBJ1-3; D is possibly TRBD1 (5 bases). V was shortened by 5 bases and J by 3 bases, with 14 bases between the two germline ends. CDR3 length: 15 residues. Germline V gene data show CDR1 as LNHDA and CDR2 as SQIVND (reference sequence). In DNA, the CDR3 is TGTGCCAGTAGTCTCTCGGGGGACGGTGGAAACACCATATATTTT. Protein sequence: CASSLSGDGGNTIYF.

The chain combines TRBV6-5 with TRBJ2-2, with a possible D match to TRBD1 (5 bases). Germline CDR1 is MNHEY and CDR2 is SVGAGI. Deletions cut 6 bases from V and 1 base from J, with 9 bases between. The CDR3 has 14 residues. CDR3 nucleotide sequence: TGTGCCAGCAGGTCCGACAGGAACACCGGGGAGCTGTTTTTT. Its protein product is CASRSDRNTGELFF.

The chain couples TRBV6-2 or TRBV6-3 to TRBJ2-7; D is undetermined. Germline V gene sequence: CDR1 MNHEY, CDR2 SVGEGT. V dropped 0 bases and J dropped 0 bases, with 12 bases sitting between them. The CDR3 runs 16 residues. The CDR3 coding sequence is TGTGCCAGCAGTTACTCGCAGAACCCCGTCTCCTACGAGCAGTACTTC. Amino acids: CASSYSQNPVSYEQYF.

The chain recombines TRBV30 with TRBJ1-1; D call uncertain. Trimming removed 3 bases at V and 1 base at J, with 9 bases between. The CDR3 is 13 amino acids. Germline V CDR1 and CDR2: GTSNPN, SVGIG (reference sequence). CDR3 DNA: TGTGCCTGGAGGGTACAGCCGAACACTGAAGCTTTCTTT. This gives the protein CAWRVQPNTEAFF.

The V and J genes are TRBV6-6 and TRBJ1-1; 8 bases map to TRBD1. The CDR3 runs to 14 residues. The V segment lost 5 bases and the J segment 4 bases; nucleotides outside the gene matches: 6. Looked up from germline, CDR1 is MNHNY and CDR2 is SVGAGI (reference sequence). The CDR3 DNA reads TGTGCCAGCAGTCAAGACAGGGGCAGCACTGAAGCTTTCTTT. Protein sequence: CASSQDRGSTEAFF.

This chain connects TRBV28 to TRBJ1-2; tentatively, D is TRBD1 (6 bases). The CDR3 covers 15 residues. Germline V gene data show CDR1 as MDHEN and CDR2 as SYDVKM. Deletions cut 2 bases from V and 6 bases from J, with 16 bases between. The CDR3 DNA sequence: TGTGCCAGCAGTTTACCTACTACAGGGTGGGATGGCTACACCTTC. Its protein is CASSLPTTGWDGYTF.

The chain's CDR3 is CASSSRDRVVNSTGELFF. CDR3 nucleotide sequence: TGTGCCAGCAGCTCCCGGGACAGGGTGGTTAATAGCACCGGGGAGCTGTTTTTT. This chain links TRBV11-2 with TRBJ2-2; 9 bases are shared with TRBD1. Germline CDR1 reads SGHAT; CDR2 reads FQNNGV. The CDR3 is 18 residues long. Germline trimming cut 4 bases from V and 4 bases from J; bases unmatched to any gene: 13.

The V gene is TRBV19, the J gene TRBJ2-5, with unresolved D. Germline assignment: CDR1 LNHDA and CDR2 SQIVND (reference sequence). This CDR3 has 13 residues. Trimming took off 5 bases at V and 2 bases at J, with 9 bases between the two ends. The DNA of the CDR3 is TGTGCCAGTAGTGTGGCGGTACAAGAGACCCAGTACTTC. It translates to CASSVAVQETQYF.

This clone was seen at least ten times. The chain combines TRBV7-8 with TRBJ2-1, with D tentatively TRBD2 (6 bases). The germline V gene encodes CDR1 SGHVS and CDR2 FQNEAQ. With 3 bases removed from V and 0 bases from J, the gap between germline ends came to 9 bases. The CDR3 extends over 15 amino acids. The CDR3 protein is CASSFGTFSYNEQFF. The CDR3 nucleotides read TGTGCCAGCAGCTTCGGGACTTTCTCCTACAATGAGCAGTTCTTC.

The chain joins TRBV7-9 to TRBJ2-3; D is possibly TRBD2 (6 bases). In germline, CDR1 is SEHNR, CDR2 FQNEAQ (reference sequence). V lost 5 bases to trimming and J lost 0 bases, with 12 bases between them. The CDR3 has 15 amino acids. DNA for the CDR3: TGTGCCAGCAGCAGGGTAGCGGAAAGCACAGATACGCAGTATTTT. This sequence encodes CASSRVAESTDTQYF.

This chain joins TRBV19 and TRBJ2-7; 11 bases match TRBD1. Trimming at V came to 8 bases and at J to 4 bases, leaving 1 base not matched to a gene. CDR1 is LNHDA and CDR2 is SQIVND in the germline V gene (reference sequence). The CDR3 runs 12 residues. This CDR3 is CASGQGAYEQYF. The CDR3 DNA reads TGTGCCAGTGGACAGGGGGCGTACGAGCAGTACTTC.

The chain couples TRBV19 to TRBJ2-1; 8 bases are shared with TRBD2. CDR1 is LNHDA, CDR2 SQIVND, per germline (reference sequence). V was pared by 6 bases and J by 4 bases, with 5 bases of the junction left unmatched. The length of the CDR3 is 14 residues. DNA of the CDR3: TGTGCCAGTAGGGGGCTAGCGGGTTACAATGAGCAGTTCTTC. Translating it yields CASRGLAGYNEQFF.

The chain links TRBV3-1 (or the pseudogene TRBV3-2) to TRBJ1-1; D not certain. This CDR3 spans 13 amino acids. The germline V gene has CDR1 LGHDT and CDR2 YNNKEL (reference sequence). The germline V and J ends were trimmed by 5 bases and 4 bases, with 11 bases remaining between them. In DNA form, the CDR3 reads TGTGCCAGCAGCTCTACCGGGAGCACTGAAGCTTTCTTT. It encodes CASSSTGSTEAFF.

V is TRBV9 and J is TRBJ2-7; 8 bases align to TRBD2. This CDR3 comprises 16 residues. In germline, CDR1 is SGDLS, CDR2 YYNGEE. Trimming at V came to 0 bases and at J to 0 bases, leaving 5 bases not matched to a gene. CDR3 nucleotides: TGTGCCAGCAGCGTAGGGGCTAGCGGGTACTCCTACGAGCAGTACTTC. Protein product: CASSVGASGYSYEQYF.

The V and J genes are TRBV15 and TRBJ1-5, with a tentative D call TRBD1 (5 bases). Germline V gene lookup returns CDR1 LNHNV and CDR2 YYDKDF (reference sequence). The CDR3 extends over 14 amino acids. V was trimmed by 1 base and J by 2 bases, leaving 6 bases between them. CDR3 protein: CATSRGGGNQPQHF. The CDR3 bases are TGTGCCACCAGCAGAGGGGGCGGCAATCAGCCCCAGCATTTT.

This clone showed up just once. The chain uses TRBV28 and TRBJ1-2; D is ambiguous. Trimming removed 4 bases at V and 4 bases at J, with 7 bases between. Per the germline V gene, CDR1 is MDHEN and CDR2 is SYDVKM. This CDR3 contains 12 residues. CDR3 protein: CASSYRGYGYTF. For the CDR3, the DNA is TGTGCCAGCAGTTACCGGGGCTATGGCTACACCTTC.

The chain is built from TRBV7-2 and TRBJ2-3, with TRBD2 matching 7 bases. This CDR3 is built from 16 residues. The ends lost 1 base at V and 3 bases at J; junction bases unmatched: 7. Germline CDR1 SGHTA, CDR2 FQGNSA. CDR3 in amino acids: CASSLDSSGLTDTQYF. Here the CDR3 DNA reads TGTGCCAGCAGCTTAGATTCTAGCGGCTTAACAGATACGCAGTATTTT.

CDR3: CASSFDEAGNTEAFF. Written as DNA, the CDR3 is TGTGCCAGCAGTTTTGACGAGGCGGGGAACACTGAAGCTTTCTTT. This chain joins TRBV27 and TRBJ1-1; no reliable D call. V lost 3 bases to trimming and J lost 1 base, with 12 bases between them. The CDR3 runs 15 residues. Germline assignment: CDR1 MNHEY and CDR2 SMNVEV (reference sequence).

To note about this clone: Other DNA sequences in this sample translate to the same CDR3. V gene TRBV18 combines with J gene TRBJ1-2; 7 bases fit TRBD1. Germline V gene data show CDR1 as KGHSH and CDR2 as LQKENI. The CDR3 totals 14 residues. V shed 2 bases and J 4 bases; nucleotides not matched to a gene: 4. CDR3 sequence: CASSPSGTAYGYTF. The CDR3 nucleotides are TGTGCCAGCTCACCATCCGGGACAGCCTATGGCTACACCTTC.

This clone has only a few counts. This chain uses TRBV5-4 with TRBJ2-7, with 9 bases lining up with TRBD1. The CDR3 loop spans 16 amino acids. Germline trimming cut 4 bases from V and 0 bases from J; bases unmatched to any gene: 8. The germline gives CDR1 SGHNT, CDR2 YYREEE (reference sequence). The CDR3 loop is CASSPDLQGASYEQYF. The CDR3 nucleotides are TGTGCCAGCAGCCCAGACCTACAGGGGGCCTCCTACGAGCAGTACTTC.

This rearrangement joins TRBV5-4 to TRBJ2-2; possible D gene TRBD2, 6 bases. The CDR3 has 15 amino acids. V was pared by 1 base and J by 2 bases, with 9 bases between. Germline V gives CDR1 SGHNT, CDR2 YYREEE (reference sequence). CDR3 in amino acids: CASSLLAANTGELFF. The DNA for the CDR3 is TGTGCCAGCAGCTTGTTAGCGGCAAACACCGGGGAGCTGTTTTTT.

The chain uses TRBV9 and TRBJ1-2; no firm D call. The V end was cut by 4 bases, the J end by 4 bases, with 14 bases between. This CDR3 spans 14 amino acids. Germline CDR1 SGDLS, CDR2 YYNGEE. CDR3 protein: CASSSEFGAYGYTF. In DNA form, the CDR3 reads TGTGCCAGCAGCTCGGAGTTCGGCGCCTATGGCTACACCTTC. Using reference TRBV9 and TRBJ1-2 for the parts outside the CDR3, the full variable domain is DSGVTQTPKHLITATGQRVTLRCSPRSGDLSVYWYQQSLDQGLQFLIQYYNGEERAKGNILERFSAQQFPDLHSELNLSSLELGDSALYFCASSSEFGAYGYTFGSGTRLTVV.

The count of this clone is one. CDR3 coding DNA: TGTGCCAGCAGCCAAGGTGAGGGAGTTGGAGATACGCAGTATTTT. Translation gives CASSQGEGVGDTQYF. The genes are TRBV3-1 (or the pseudogene TRBV3-2) and TRBJ2-3; weak D call: TRBD2 (5 bases). Germline CDR1 LGHDT, CDR2 YNNKEL (reference sequence). The CDR3 runs to 15 residues. V was shortened by 1 base and J by 5 bases, with 13 bases between the two germline ends.